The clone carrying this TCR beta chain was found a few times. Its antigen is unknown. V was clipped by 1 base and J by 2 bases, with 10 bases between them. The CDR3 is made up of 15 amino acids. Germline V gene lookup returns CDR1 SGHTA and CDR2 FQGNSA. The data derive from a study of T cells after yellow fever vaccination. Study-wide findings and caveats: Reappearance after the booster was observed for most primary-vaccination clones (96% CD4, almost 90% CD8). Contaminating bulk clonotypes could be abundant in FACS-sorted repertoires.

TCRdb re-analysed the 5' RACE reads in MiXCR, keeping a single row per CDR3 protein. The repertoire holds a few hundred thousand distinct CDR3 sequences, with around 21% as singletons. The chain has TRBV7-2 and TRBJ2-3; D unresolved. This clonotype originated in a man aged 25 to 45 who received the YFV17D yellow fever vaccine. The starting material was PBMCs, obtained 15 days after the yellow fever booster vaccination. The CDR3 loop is CASSLVVGTTDTQYF. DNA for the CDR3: TGTGCCAGCAGCTTAGTGGTAGGAACCACAGATACGCAGTATTTT.